These 16 T cell receptor beta chains were sequenced from one sample in a study of CD8+ T cells in alopecia areata. Sample treatment: oral pan-JAK inhibitor, 5-10 mg twice daily. RNA, once extracted, was reverse transcribed into cDNA for use as the sequencing template. The repertoire was sequenced with immunoSEQ multiplex PCR; TCRdb's copy has only in-frame clones and lacks some. Of hundreds of thousands of clones listed, more than 30% were seen once; the top ten hold roughly 0.45%. The sequencing used CD4+ T cells sorted from blood, collected around week 30, from a patient treated with tofacitinib. Receptors originate from a human donor with alopecia areata.

The chain uses TRBV18 and TRBJ1-2, with 10 positions matching TRBD1. In germline, CDR1 is KGHSH, CDR2 LQKENI. This CDR3 is 13 amino acids long. J was trimmed by 6 bases and V by 5 bases; bases with no gene match: 3. The CDR3 here is CASSTGTGDGYTF. CDR3 sequence (DNA): TGTGCCAGCTCAACCGGGACAGGGGATGGCTACACCTTC.

This clone occurred a few times. The chain uses TRBV18 and TRBJ2-3; 10 bases match TRBD2. The length of the CDR3 is 16 residues. Per germline, CDR1 KGHSH and CDR2 LQKENI. V was clipped by 4 bases and J by 0 bases; unmatched bases: 4. For the CDR3, the DNA is TGTGCCAGCTCACGGACTAGCGGCTACAGCACAGATACGCAGTATTTT. The encoded protein is CASSRTSGYSTDTQYF.

This chain's CDR3 is CAWSVGRSYEQYF. Written as DNA, the CDR3 is TGTGCCTGGAGTGTTGGGCGCTCCTACGAGCAGTACTTC. This sequence joins TRBV30 and TRBJ2-7; D unresolved. Germline values: CDR1 GTSNPN, CDR2 SVGIG (reference sequence). Trimming removed 0 bases at V and 0 bases at J, with 6 bases between. CDR3 length: 13 residues.

The gene calls are TRBV6-6 and TRBJ1-4, with 7 bases lining up with TRBD1. Trimming took 6 bases from V and 2 from J; bases not matched to a gene: 3. The CDR3 covers 14 residues. Germline values: CDR1 MNHNY, CDR2 SVGAGI (reference sequence). DNA of the CDR3: TGTGCCAGCAGCTCGACAGGGACTAATGAAAAACTGTTTTTT. Residues: CASSSTGTNEKLFF.

CDR3 in amino acids: CASSLAVSASRETQYF. Written as DNA, the CDR3 is TGCGCCAGCAGCTTGGCCGTATCTGCCTCTCGAGAGACCCAGTACTTC. This rearrangement joins TRBV5-1 to TRBJ2-5; D gene unclear. Deletions cut 0 bases from V and 4 bases from J, with 16 bases between. Germline CDR1 reads SGHRS; CDR2 reads YFSETQ. The CDR3 is 16 residues long.

The V call is TRBV4-1, the J call TRBJ2-3; TRBD2 might be the D (6 bases). Between the trimmed V and J ends, which lost 3 bases and 8 bases, there was a span of 18 bases. This CDR3 contains 15 residues. Germline CDR1 reads MGHRA; CDR2 reads YSYEKL. DNA for the CDR3: TGCGCCAGCAGCCACGGGAGCCCCGACCGCGGTACGCAGTATTTT. Protein: CASSHGSPDRGTQYF.

A few counts support this clone. The rearrangement joins TRBV29-1 to TRBJ2-3; 7 positions match TRBD1. Germline values: CDR1 SQVTM, CDR2 ANQGSEA. This CDR3 is built from 14 residues. The junction had 13 bases not matched to a gene; V was cut back by 3 bases and J by 10 bases. The CDR3 nucleotides read TGCAGCGTTGATAAGGCAGGGGGATCAATTCCGCAGTATTTT. Its translation is CSVDKAGGSIPQYF.

This clone was observed a few times. V usage is TRBV6-5 and J usage is TRBJ2-1; no definite D call. The CDR3 runs 11 residues. V shed 7 bases and J shed 5 bases, with 6 bases lying between them. CDR1 MNHEY and CDR2 SVGAGI come from the germline V gene. CDR3 DNA sequence: TGTGCCAGCACCATGGACAATGAGCAGTTCTTC. Its protein is CASTMDNEQFF.

This chain uses TRBV29-1 with TRBJ2-1; D gene ambiguous. Germline V gene sequence: CDR1 SQVTM, CDR2 ANQGSEA. CDR3 length: 14 residues. V shed 8 bases and J shed 0 bases, with 14 bases lying between them. The CDR3 DNA follows: TGCAGCATTGTAAAAACCAGCTCCTACAATGAGCAGTTCTTC. This codes for CSIVKTSSYNEQFF.

The rearrangement joins TRBV7-2 to TRBJ1-1; TRBD1 is a possible D gene (6 bases). Deletions cut 8 bases from V and 1 base from J, with 14 bases between. Germline V CDR1 and CDR2: SGHTA, FQGNSA. CDR3 size: 14 residues. The CDR3 region is CASRPGGSNTEAFF. The CDR3 DNA sequence: TGTGCCAGCCGCCCGGGGGGCTCGAACACTGAAGCTTTCTTT.

This chain links TRBV30 with TRBJ1-2, with D possibly TRBD1 on 5 matching bases. Trimming took 1 base from V and 2 from J, leaving 11 bases between them. The CDR3 extends over 14 amino acids. CDR1 and CDR2 from the germline V gene are GTSNPN and SVGIG (reference sequence). The CDR3 DNA reads as TGTGCCTGGAGTGCGGGGCAGATAAACTATGGCTACACCTTC. Its translation is CAWSAGQINYGYTF.

This clone turned up a few times. The CDR3 region has the DNA TGTGCCAGCACCCTGTCGGACAGCGGTGGAAACACCATATATTTT. It encodes CASTLSDSGGNTIYF. V is TRBV6-1 and J is TRBJ1-3; D might be TRBD1 (6 bases). The V gene lost 7 bases and the J gene lost 3 bases, with 16 bases spanning the gap. From germline, CDR1 is MNHNS and CDR2 SASEGT. The CDR3 contains 15 residues.

This clone was recorded a few times. V is TRBV10-1 and J is TRBJ1-1, with 7 nucleotides matching TRBD1. The germline CDR1 and CDR2 sequences are WNHNN and SYGVQD (reference sequence). This CDR3 contains 14 residues. V lost 7 bases, J lost 5 bases, and 10 bases stayed unmatched. As DNA, the CDR3 is TGCGCCAGCACAAAGGACAGGCGCGGAACTGAAGCTTTCTTT. Protein sequence: CASTKDRRGTEAFF.

The CDR3 DNA reads TGTGCCAGCACCTTGGGACCTGGATACGAGCAGTACTTC. It codes for CASTLGPGYEQYF. This sequence joins TRBV2 and TRBJ2-7; either TRBD1 or TRBD2 may supply D (5 bases each). V lost 7 bases, J lost 4 bases, and 14 bases lay in between. CDR3 length: 13 residues. Germline CDR1 and CDR2: SNHLY and FYNNEI.

V usage is TRBV6-5 and J usage is TRBJ1-1; TRBD1 might be the D (5 bases). The CDR3 is made up of 14 amino acids. The germline V gene has CDR1 MNHEY and CDR2 SVGAGI. Trimming stripped 2 bases from V and 4 bases from J, with 11 bases between. In DNA, the CDR3 is TGTGCCAGCAGTTACCTCGGGGGACGCACTGAAGCTTTCTTT. Translating gives CASSYLGGRTEAFF.

The rearrangement joins TRBV6-5 to TRBJ1-1; TRBD1 aligns across 8 bases. Losses at the gene ends were 5 bases for V and 11 bases for J; bases not matched to a gene: 13. Per germline, CDR1 MNHEY and CDR2 SVGAGI. The CDR3 runs 14 residues. The CDR3 nucleotides read TGTGCCAGCAGTCGGGACAGGTCCTCGTCTTCGGCTTTCTTT. Protein product: CASSRDRSSSSAFF.